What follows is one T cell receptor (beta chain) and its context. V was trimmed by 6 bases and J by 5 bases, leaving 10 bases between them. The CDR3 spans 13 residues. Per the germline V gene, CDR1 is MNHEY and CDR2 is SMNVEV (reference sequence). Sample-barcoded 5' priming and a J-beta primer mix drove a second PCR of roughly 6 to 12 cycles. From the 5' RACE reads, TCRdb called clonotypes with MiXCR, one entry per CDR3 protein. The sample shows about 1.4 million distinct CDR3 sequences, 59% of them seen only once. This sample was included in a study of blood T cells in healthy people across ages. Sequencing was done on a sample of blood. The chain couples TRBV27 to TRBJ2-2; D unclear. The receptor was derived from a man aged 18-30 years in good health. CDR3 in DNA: TGTGCCAGCAGAACCCTCCGGACCGGGGAGCTGTTTTTT. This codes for CASRTLRTGELFF.